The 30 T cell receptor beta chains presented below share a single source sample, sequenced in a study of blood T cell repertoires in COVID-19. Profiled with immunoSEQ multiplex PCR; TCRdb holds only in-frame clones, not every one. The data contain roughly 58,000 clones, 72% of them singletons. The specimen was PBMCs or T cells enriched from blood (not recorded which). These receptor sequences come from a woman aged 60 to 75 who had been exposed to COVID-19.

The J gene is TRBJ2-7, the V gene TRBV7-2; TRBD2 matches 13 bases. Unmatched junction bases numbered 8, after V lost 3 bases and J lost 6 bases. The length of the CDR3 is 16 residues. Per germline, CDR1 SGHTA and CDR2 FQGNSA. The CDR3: CASSFLPGTSGIEQYF. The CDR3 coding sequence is TGTGCCAGCAGCTTCCTTCCCGGGACTAGCGGGATCGAGCAGTACTTC.

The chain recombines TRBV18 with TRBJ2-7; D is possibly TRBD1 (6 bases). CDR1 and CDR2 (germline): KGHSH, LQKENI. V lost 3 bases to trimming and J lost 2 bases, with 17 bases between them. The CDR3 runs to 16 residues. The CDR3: CASSPGTHEAPYEQYF. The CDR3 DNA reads TGTGCCAGCTCACCGGGGACACATGAGGCCCCCTACGAGCAGTACTTC.

For the CDR3, the DNA is TGTGCCAGTAACCCAACGAACAGAGATTATGAAAAACTGTTTTTT. This translates into CASNPTNRDYEKLFF. The chain uses TRBV19 and TRBJ1-4; D is uncertain. Trimming took 7 bases from V and 6 from J, leaving 18 bases between them. The CDR3 sequence is 15 residues long. CDR1 and CDR2 (germline): LNHDA, SQIVND (reference sequence).

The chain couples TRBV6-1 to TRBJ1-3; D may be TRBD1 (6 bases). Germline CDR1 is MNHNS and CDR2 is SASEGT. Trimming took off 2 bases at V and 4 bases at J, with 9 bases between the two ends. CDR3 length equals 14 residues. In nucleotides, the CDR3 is TGTGCCAGCAGTGAATCAGGGGCCGGAAACACCATATATTTT. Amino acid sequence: CASSESGAGNTIYF.

The CDR3: CASSLSAGQAFF. The CDR3 DNA sequence: TGTGCCAGCAGTTTATCGGCAGGCCAAGCTTTCTTT. The V gene is TRBV12-3 or TRBV12-4, the J gene TRBJ1-1, with no clear D. The CDR3 is made up of 12 amino acids. Trimming took 2 bases from V and 9 from J, leaving 10 bases between them.

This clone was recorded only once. CDR3 loop: CASSPRQGAPYEQYF. The CDR3 coding sequence is TGTGCCAGCAGTCCAAGACAGGGGGCCCCCTACGAGCAGTACTTC. V and J are TRBV6-6 and TRBJ2-7; 10 nucleotides align to TRBD1. Germline V CDR1 and CDR2: MNHNY, SVGAGI (reference sequence). V lost 5 bases, J lost 2 bases, and 6 bases stayed unmatched. CDR3 size: 15 residues.

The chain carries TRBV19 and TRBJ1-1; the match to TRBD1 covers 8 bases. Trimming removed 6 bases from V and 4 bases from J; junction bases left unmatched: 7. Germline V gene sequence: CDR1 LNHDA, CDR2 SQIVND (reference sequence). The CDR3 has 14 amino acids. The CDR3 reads CASRVLTGGTEAFF. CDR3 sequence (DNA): TGTGCCAGTAGGGTCCTTACAGGGGGCACTGAAGCTTTCTTT.

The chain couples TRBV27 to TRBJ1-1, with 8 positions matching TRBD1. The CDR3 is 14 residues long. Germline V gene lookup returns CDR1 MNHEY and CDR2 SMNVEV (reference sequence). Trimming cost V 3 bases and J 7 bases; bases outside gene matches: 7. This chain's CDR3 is CASSLRGQVDEAFF. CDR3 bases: TGTGCCAGCAGTTTGAGGGGACAGGTAGATGAAGCTTTCTTT.

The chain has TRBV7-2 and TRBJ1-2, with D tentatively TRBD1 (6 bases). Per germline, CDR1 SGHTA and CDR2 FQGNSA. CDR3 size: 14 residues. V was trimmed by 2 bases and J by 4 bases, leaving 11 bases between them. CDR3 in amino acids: CASSLSTGSYGYTF. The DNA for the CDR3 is TGTGCCAGCAGCTTATCGACAGGATCCTATGGCTACACCTTC. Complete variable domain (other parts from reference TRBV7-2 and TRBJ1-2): GAGVSQSPSNKVTEKGKDVELRCDPISGHTALYWYRQSLGQGLEFLIYFQGNSAPDKSGLPSDRFSAERTGGSVSTLTIQRTQQEDSAVYLCASSLSTGSYGYTFGSGTRLTVV.

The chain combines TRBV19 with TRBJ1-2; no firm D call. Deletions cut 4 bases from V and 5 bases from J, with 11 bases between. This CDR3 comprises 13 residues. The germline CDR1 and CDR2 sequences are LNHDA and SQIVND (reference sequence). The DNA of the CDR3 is TGTGCCAGTAGTACCTCCTCCCTATATGGCTACACCTTC. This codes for CASSTSSLYGYTF.

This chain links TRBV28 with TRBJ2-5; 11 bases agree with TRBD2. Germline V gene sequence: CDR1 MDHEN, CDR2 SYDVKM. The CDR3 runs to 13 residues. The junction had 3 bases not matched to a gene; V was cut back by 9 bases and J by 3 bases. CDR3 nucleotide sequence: TGTGCCAGTCTTAGCGGGGGGGAAGAGACCCAGTACTTC. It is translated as CASLSGGEETQYF.

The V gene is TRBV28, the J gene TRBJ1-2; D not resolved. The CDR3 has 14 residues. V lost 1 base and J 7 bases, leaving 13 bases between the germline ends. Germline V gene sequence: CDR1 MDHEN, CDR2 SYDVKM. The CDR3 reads CASSLSGGRRGYTF. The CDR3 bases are TGTGCCAGCAGTTTATCAGGAGGGAGGCGTGGCTACACCTTC.

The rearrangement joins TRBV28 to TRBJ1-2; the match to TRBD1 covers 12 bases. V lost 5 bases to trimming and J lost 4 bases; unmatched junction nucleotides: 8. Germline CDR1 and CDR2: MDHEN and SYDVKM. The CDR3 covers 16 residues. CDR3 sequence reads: CASSPPGQGAFYGYTF. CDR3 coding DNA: TGTGCCAGCAGTCCTCCGGGACAGGGGGCTTTCTATGGCTACACCTTC.

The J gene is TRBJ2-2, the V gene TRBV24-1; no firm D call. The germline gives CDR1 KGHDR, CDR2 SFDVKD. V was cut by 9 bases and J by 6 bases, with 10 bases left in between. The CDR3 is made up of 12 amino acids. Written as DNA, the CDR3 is TGTGCCACCGCCGGCGGAGCCGGGGAGCTGTTTTTT. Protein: CATAGGAGELFF.

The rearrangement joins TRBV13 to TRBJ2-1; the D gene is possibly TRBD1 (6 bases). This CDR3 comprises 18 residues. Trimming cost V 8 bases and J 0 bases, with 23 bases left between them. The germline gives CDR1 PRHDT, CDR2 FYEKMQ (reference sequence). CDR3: CASRLRSVGADSYNEQFF. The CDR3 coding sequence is TGTGCCAGCCGTCTCCGGTCAGTGGGGGCGGACTCCTACAATGAGCAGTTCTTC.

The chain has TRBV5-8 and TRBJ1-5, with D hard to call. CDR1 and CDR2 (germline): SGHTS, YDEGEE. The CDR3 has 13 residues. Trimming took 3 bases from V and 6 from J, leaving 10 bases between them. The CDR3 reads CASSSARGQPQHF. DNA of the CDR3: TGTGCCAGCAGCTCAGCTCGAGGTCAGCCCCAGCATTTT.

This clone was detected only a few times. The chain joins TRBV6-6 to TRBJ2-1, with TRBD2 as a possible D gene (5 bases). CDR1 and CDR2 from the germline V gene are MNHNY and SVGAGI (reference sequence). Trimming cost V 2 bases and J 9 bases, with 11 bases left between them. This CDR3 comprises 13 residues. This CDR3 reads CASSYTDFGEQFF. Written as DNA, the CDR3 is TGTGCCAGCAGTTACACGGACTTTGGTGAGCAGTTCTTC.

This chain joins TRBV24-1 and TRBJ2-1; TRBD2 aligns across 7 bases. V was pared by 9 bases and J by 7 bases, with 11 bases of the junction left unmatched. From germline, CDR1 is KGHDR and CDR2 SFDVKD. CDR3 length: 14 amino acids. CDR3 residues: CATARGGSGNEQFF. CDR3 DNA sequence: TGTGCCACCGCACGCGGCGGGAGTGGGAATGAGCAGTTCTTC.

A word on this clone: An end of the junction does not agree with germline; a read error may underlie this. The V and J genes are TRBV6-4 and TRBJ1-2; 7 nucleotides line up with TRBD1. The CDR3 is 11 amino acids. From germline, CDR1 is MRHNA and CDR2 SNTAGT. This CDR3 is CASSDSTGTYF. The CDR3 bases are TGTGCCAGCAGTGACTCGACAGGGACGTACTTC.

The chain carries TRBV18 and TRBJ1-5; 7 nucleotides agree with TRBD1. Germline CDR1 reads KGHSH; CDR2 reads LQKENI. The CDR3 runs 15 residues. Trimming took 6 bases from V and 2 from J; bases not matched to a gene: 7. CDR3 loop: CASSPRQGGNQPQHF. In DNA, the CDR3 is TGTGCCAGCTCCCCGCGACAGGGCGGCAATCAGCCCCAGCATTTT.

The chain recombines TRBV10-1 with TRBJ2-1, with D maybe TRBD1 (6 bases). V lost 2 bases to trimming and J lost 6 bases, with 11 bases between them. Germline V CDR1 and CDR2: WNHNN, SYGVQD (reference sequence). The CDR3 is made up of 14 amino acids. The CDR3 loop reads CASSEGGVGNEQFF. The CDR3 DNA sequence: TGCGCCAGCAGTGAGGGGGGCGTAGGCAATGAGCAGTTCTTC.

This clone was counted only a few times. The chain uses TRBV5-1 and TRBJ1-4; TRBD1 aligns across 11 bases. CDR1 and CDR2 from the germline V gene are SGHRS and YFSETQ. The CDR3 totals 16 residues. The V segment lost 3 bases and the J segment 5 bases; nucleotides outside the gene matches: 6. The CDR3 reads CASSSFGQGANEKLFF. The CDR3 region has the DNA TGCGCCAGCAGCTCTTTCGGACAGGGGGCAAATGAAAAACTGTTTTTT.

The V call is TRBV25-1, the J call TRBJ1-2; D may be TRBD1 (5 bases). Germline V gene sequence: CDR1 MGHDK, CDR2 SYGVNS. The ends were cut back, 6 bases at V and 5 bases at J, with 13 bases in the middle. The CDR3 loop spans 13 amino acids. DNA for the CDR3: TGTGCCAGCAGCCAGGGTCTCTTGTATGGCTACACCTTC. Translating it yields CASSQGLLYGYTF.

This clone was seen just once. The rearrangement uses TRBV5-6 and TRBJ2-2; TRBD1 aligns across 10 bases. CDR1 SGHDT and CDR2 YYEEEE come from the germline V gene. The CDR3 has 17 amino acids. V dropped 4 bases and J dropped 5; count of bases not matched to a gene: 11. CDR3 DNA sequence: TGTGCCAGCAGCCCTCAGACAGGGGGCGGTACAACCGGGGAGCTGTTTTTT. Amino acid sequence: CASSPQTGGGTTGELFF. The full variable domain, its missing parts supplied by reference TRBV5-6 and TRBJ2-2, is DAGVTQSPTHLIKTRGQQVTLRCSPKSGHDTVSWYQQALGQGPQFIFQYYEEEERQRGNFPDRFSGHQFPNYSSELNVNALLLGDSALYLCASSPQTGGGTTGELFFGEGSRLTVL.

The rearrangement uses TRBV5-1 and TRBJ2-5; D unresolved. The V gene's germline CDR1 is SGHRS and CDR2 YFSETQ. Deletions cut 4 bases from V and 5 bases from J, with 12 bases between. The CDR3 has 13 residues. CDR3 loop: CASSPSNVETQYF. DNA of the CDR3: TGCGCCAGCAGCCCGAGTAACGTCGAGACCCAGTACTTC.

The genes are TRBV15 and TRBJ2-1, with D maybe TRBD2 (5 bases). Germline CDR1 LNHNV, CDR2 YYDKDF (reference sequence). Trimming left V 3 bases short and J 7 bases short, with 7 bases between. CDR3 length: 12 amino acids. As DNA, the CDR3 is TGTGCCACCAGCAGGCAGCGGAATGAGCAGTTCTTC. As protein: CATSRQRNEQFF. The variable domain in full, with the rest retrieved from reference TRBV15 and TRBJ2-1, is DAMVIQNPRYQVTQFGKPVTLSCSQTLNHNVMYWYQQKSSQAPKLLFHYYDKDFNNEADTPDNFQSRRPNTSFCFLDIRSPGLGDTAMYLCATSRQRNEQFFGPGTRLTVL.

In nucleotides, the CDR3 is TGTGCCTGGAGTGGTTCGGGTCTCAATGAGCAGTTCTTC. Translating gives CAWSGSGLNEQFF. The chain has TRBV30 and TRBJ2-1; D is uncertain. CDR1 and CDR2 (germline): GTSNPN, SVGIG (reference sequence). V was pared by 1 base and J by 6 bases, with 10 bases between. This CDR3 is built from 13 residues.

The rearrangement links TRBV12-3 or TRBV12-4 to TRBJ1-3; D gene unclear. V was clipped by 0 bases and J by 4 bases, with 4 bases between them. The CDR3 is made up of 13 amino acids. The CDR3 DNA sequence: TGTGCCAGCAGTTTAGCGACAGGAAACACCATATATTTT. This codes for CASSLATGNTIYF.

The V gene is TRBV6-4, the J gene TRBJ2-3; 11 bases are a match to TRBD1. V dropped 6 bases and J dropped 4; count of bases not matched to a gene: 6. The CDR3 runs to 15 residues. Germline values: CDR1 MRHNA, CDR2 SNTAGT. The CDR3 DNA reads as TGTGCCAGCAGCGCACGGGACAGGGGGTCAGATACGCAGTATTTT. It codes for CASSARDRGSDTQYF.

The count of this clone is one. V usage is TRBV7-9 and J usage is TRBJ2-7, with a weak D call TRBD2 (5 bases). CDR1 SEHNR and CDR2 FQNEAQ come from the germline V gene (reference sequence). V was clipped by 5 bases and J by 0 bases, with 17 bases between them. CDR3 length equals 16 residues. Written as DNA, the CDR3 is TGTGCCAGCAGCCCCTGGACGGGAAATCTCTCCTACGAGCAGTACTTC. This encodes CASSPWTGNLSYEQYF.